The 14 T cell receptor beta chains reported below all come from one sample, sequenced in a study of blood T cell repertoires in COVID-19. Sequencing used immunoSEQ multiplex PCR; TCRdb keeps in-frame clones, though not all of them. The sample records about 210,000 clones, approximately 81% being singletons. The sample consisted of peripheral blood. These receptor sequences come from a woman of 80 years or more with COVID-19, enrolled during active disease.

The gene calls are TRBV28 and TRBJ1-3; TRBD1 agrees at 7 bases. Germline CDR1 reads MDHEN; CDR2 reads SYDVKM. The CDR3 is 14 residues long. Trimming cost V 3 bases and J 7 bases; bases outside gene matches: 6. CDR3 loop: CASSFLDRDNTIYF. In DNA, the CDR3 is TGTGCCAGCAGTTTCCTCGACAGGGATAACACCATATATTTT.

Only a few counts were recorded for this clone. The rearrangement joins TRBV3-1 (or the pseudogene TRBV3-2) to TRBJ1-6; D possibly corresponds to TRBD1 (6 bases). There are 13 residues in the CDR3. Trimming took 0 bases from V and 9 from J, leaving 6 bases between them. Per germline, CDR1 LGHDT and CDR2 YNNKEL (reference sequence). CDR3 in DNA: TGTGCCAGCAGCCAAGACAGGGGTTCACCCCTCCACTTT. As protein: CASSQDRGSPLHF.

The chain combines TRBV6-5 with TRBJ1-2; 9 nucleotides agree with TRBD1. Germline CDR1 MNHEY, CDR2 SVGAGI. The CDR3 runs to 15 residues. Trimming removed 6 bases from V and 4 bases from J; junction bases left unmatched: 9. CDR3 protein: CASSQSGQGSYGYTF. CDR3 DNA sequence: TGTGCCAGCAGCCAGTCGGGACAGGGTAGCTATGGCTACACCTTC.

The table lists this clone with a count of one. V and J are TRBV27 and TRBJ2-1, with 7 nucleotides matching TRBD2. The trim removed 8 bases at V and 6 bases at J, leaving 16 bases unmatched. This CDR3 region has 16 residues. Germline V gene lookup returns CDR1 MNHEY and CDR2 SMNVEV (reference sequence). The DNA for the CDR3 is TGTGCCAGCGGGCGACTTGGGGGGGAGGTGCGCAATGAGCAGTTCTTC. This translates into CASGRLGGEVRNEQFF.

This rearrangement joins TRBV5-1 to TRBJ2-5; the D gene is possibly TRBD1 (5 bases). The length of the CDR3 is 14 residues. CDR1 SGHRS and CDR2 YFSETQ come from the germline V gene. Trimming removed 3 bases from V and 1 base from J, with 10 bases in between. The CDR3: CASSSGHSQETQYF. CDR3 bases: TGCGCCAGCAGCTCCGGACACTCCCAAGAGACCCAGTACTTC.

This clone has a single count. V is TRBV3-1 (or the pseudogene TRBV3-2) and J is TRBJ2-5, with 8 bases fitting TRBD2. V shed 1 base, J shed 4 bases, and the junction held 5 bases outside the gene matches. Germline loops: CDR1 LGHDT, CDR2 YNNKEL (reference sequence). The CDR3 loop spans 15 amino acids. The CDR3 nucleotides are TGTGCCAGCAGCCAAGGTAAGAGCGGGGGAGAGACCCAGTACTTC. Amino acids: CASSQGKSGGETQYF.

The V and J genes are TRBV30 and TRBJ1-5; D possibly corresponds to TRBD1 (5 bases). Trimming cost V 2 bases and J 4 bases, with 12 bases left between them. Per germline, CDR1 GTSNPN and CDR2 SVGIG (reference sequence). The CDR3 extends over 14 amino acids. CDR3 nucleotides: TGTGCCTGGAGTTGGACGGGGGAAAATCAGCCCCAGCATTTT. It is translated as CAWSWTGENQPQHF. The full variable domain, rest sourced from reference TRBV30 and TRBJ1-5, is SQTIHQWPATLVQPVGSPLSLECTVEGTSNPNLYWYRQAAGRGLQLLFYSVGIGQISSEVPQNLSASRPQDRQFILSSKKLLLSDSGFYLCAWSWTGENQPQHFGDGTRLSIL.

V usage is TRBV3-1 (or the pseudogene TRBV3-2) and J usage is TRBJ2-5, with 7 bases aligning to TRBD1. J lost 5 bases, V lost 6 bases, and 12 bases had no gene match. CDR1 is LGHDT, CDR2 YNNKEL, per germline (reference sequence). CDR3 length: 15 amino acids. The CDR3 spells CASRNWDSLQETQYF. CDR3 DNA sequence: TGTGCCAGCAGGAATTGGGACAGCCTCCAGGAGACCCAGTACTTC.

The V and J genes are TRBV18 and TRBJ1-6; TRBD1 is a possible D gene (6 bases). V was pared by 2 bases and J by 7 bases, with 15 bases between. The V gene's germline CDR1 is KGHSH and CDR2 LQKENI. CDR3 size: 16 residues. CDR3 nucleotide sequence: TGTGCCAGCTCACCAGAGGTGTTTGGGGGCAATTCACCCCTCCACTTT. It codes for CASSPEVFGGNSPLHF.

This chain joins TRBV19 and TRBJ1-1; perhaps TRBD1 as D (5 bases). Trimming removed 3 bases at V and 4 bases at J, with 12 bases between. Looked up from germline, CDR1 is LNHDA and CDR2 is SQIVND (reference sequence). The CDR3 runs to 14 residues. The CDR3 protein is CASSMWQGITEAFF. The CDR3 DNA follows: TGTGCCAGTAGTATGTGGCAGGGTATCACTGAAGCTTTCTTT.

The chain uses TRBV7-9 and TRBJ2-5; 7 bases are shared with TRBD1. From germline, CDR1 is SEHNR and CDR2 FQNEAQ (reference sequence). J was trimmed by 8 bases and V by 5 bases; bases with no gene match: 11. The CDR3 is 14 amino acids. CDR3 sequence: CASSAPGQASTQYF. CDR3 bases: TGTGCCAGCAGCGCCCCTGGACAGGCGAGTACCCAGTACTTC. Looking up the rest from reference TRBV7-9 and TRBJ2-5 gives the full variable domain: DTGVSQNPRHKITKRGQNVTFRCDPISEHNRLYWYRQTLGQGPEFLTYFQNEAQLEKSRLLSDRFSAERPKGSFSTLEIQRTEQGDSAMYLCASSAPGQASTQYFGPGTRLLVL.

The chain recombines TRBV2 with TRBJ2-7; possible D gene TRBD1, 6 bases. This CDR3 has 13 amino acids. V shed 6 bases and J shed 3 bases, with 12 bases lying between them. The germline CDR1 and CDR2 sequences are SNHLY and FYNNEI. The DNA of the CDR3 is TGTGCCAGCAGCAACAGGGAGATCTACGAGCAGTACGTC. Encoded protein: CASSNREIYEQYV.

V is TRBV5-1 and J is TRBJ1-1, with D unclear. V gave up 5 bases and J gave up 5 bases, with 13 bases separating them. The CDR3 contains 13 residues. The V gene's germline CDR1 is SGHRS and CDR2 YFSETQ. The CDR3 is CASRTYLRTEAFF. In DNA form, the CDR3 reads TGCGCCAGCAGGACCTACTTGAGGACTGAAGCTTTCTTT.

V gene TRBV7-2 combines with J gene TRBJ1-3; TRBD1 might be the D (5 bases). The V end lost 5 bases, the J end lost 0 bases, and 11 bases lay between the germline ends. The CDR3 has 15 residues. Germline V gene lookup returns CDR1 SGHTA and CDR2 FQGNSA. As DNA, the CDR3 is TGTGCCAGCAGCCAGTCAGGGAACTCTGGAAACACCATATATTTT. Its translation: CASSQSGNSGNTIYF.